Reported below is one TCR beta chain. Its specificity is not known. Arm-PCR of CDR3 regions and iRepertoire HTBI primers were the basis on which TCR beta libraries were built. TCRdb passed the multiplex PCR reads through MiXCR, listing each CDR3 protein once. The repertoire has about 620,000 distinct CDR3 sequences, less than 20% of them found once; the top ten carry approximately 18%. The junction had 5 bases not matched to a gene; V was cut back by 4 bases and J by 5 bases. This CDR3 is 15 amino acids long. Germline V CDR1 and CDR2: LNHDA, SQIVND (reference sequence). The data were taken from a study of regulatory T cells in long-lasting Graves disease. Study-level points and caveats: Having only a small sample size may have limited accuracy.

Noted time point: newly diagnosed GD, antithyroid drugs for less than 3 months. PBMCs were the source of the RNA used for TCR sequencing. In addition, the sample was reused for a study of T cells in Graves' hyperthyroidism and ophthalmopathy. That study adds: Orbital computed tomography, thyroid ultrasound, serum thyroxine and TRAb, and clinical symptoms together informed the diagnoses. Onset of ophthalmopathy came a median 6.5 months after the model predicted it.

The rearrangement links TRBV19 to TRBJ2-1; TRBD2 matches at 10 bases. Sequences were derived from peripheral blood mononuclear cells (PBMCs), sampled at new diagnosis, from a patient treated with antithyroid drugs. This sequence was found in a woman aged 25 to 39 with Graves disease. This chain's CDR3 is CASSTGTSVNNEQFF. In DNA form, the CDR3 reads TGTGCCAGTAGTACCGGGACTAGCGTGAACAATGAGCAGTTCTTC.